Included here is one T cell receptor (beta chain) sequence, with context. This clonotype was counted only a few times. The antigen this receptor binds is unknown. Base qualities are not provided; no much larger clone lies one nucleotide away. For CDR1 and CDR2, the germline V gene lists SGHVS and FQNEAQ. After removal of 2 bases from V and 7 bases from J, the junction retains 8 bases not matched to a gene. Counted from cysteine to phenylalanine, this CDR3 has 15 amino acids. The kept DNA is CDR3 alone, 45 bases in frame from the first base. The treatment or condition tag for this specimen amounts to: in vitro stimulation with specific CMV peptide epitopes to enrich CMV-specific T cells. These data belong to a study of T cell repertoires in cytomegalovirus infection (dated by TCRdb to between 2018 and 2021). For the study in its entirety: The peptide stimulations were aimed at well-studied HLA-B-restricted epitopes as well as recently identified HLA-C-restricted CMV epitopes, whose presentation resists viral immunomodulation. Donor HLA type was relevant to the analysis, as public TCR beta signatures indicated carriage of CMV infection together with the matching HLA type.

The reads were generated on an Illumina HiSeq 1500. TCRdb reprocessing: public reads trimmed at Q25 with fastp, clones called with MiXCR, in-frame beta chains kept. Each entry is one CDR3 protein sequence, shown with its most common DNA and genes. The sample table contains approximately 590,000 distinct CDR3 sequences; only one count was recorded for almost 40% of them. The ten top clones hold around 50% of the sample. Study-wide findings and limitations: In both this cohort and an independent cohort of 350 to 400 donors, the cumulative frequency of public TCR beta family members distinguished carriers of CMV infection plus the relevant HLA type. The ex vivo response was dominated by HLA-C-restricted CMV-specific TCR beta clonotypes, which also provided the single most frequent clonotype in two of eight donors.

The chain is assembled from TRBV7-8 and TRBJ2-1, with 7 central nucleotides matching TRBD2. The sequences come from cultured PBMCs, collected from culture after CMV antigen stimulation. The TCR was taken from a human donor in good health (CMV status not recorded). Some clones in this sample may be carry-over from other donors' samples. For the CDR3, the sequence is CASSLTLASQNEQFF. The nucleotides are TGTGCCAGCAGCTTAACACTAGCGAGTCAAAATGAGCAGTTCTTC.